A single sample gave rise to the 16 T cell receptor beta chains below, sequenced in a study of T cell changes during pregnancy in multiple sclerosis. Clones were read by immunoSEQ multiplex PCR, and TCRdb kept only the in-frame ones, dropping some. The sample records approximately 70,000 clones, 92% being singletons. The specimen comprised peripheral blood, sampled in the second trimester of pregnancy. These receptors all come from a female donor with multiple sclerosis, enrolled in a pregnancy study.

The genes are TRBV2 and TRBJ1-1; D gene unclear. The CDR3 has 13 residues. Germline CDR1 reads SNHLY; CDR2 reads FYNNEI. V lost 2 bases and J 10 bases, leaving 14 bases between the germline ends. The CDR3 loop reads CASSESGLSGAFF. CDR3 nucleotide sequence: TGTGCCAGCAGTGAATCTGGGCTTAGCGGAGCTTTCTTT. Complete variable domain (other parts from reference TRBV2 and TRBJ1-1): EPEVTQTPSHQVTQMGQEVILRCVPISNHLYFYWYRQILGQKVEFLVSFYNNEISEKSEIFDDQFSVERPDGSNFTLKIRSTKLEDSAMYFCASSESGLSGAFFGQGTRLTVV.

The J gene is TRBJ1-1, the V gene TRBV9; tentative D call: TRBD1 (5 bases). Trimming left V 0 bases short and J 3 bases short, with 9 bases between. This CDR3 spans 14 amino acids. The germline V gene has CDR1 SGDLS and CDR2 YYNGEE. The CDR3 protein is CASSVGRVDTEAFF. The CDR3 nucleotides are TGTGCCAGCAGCGTAGGCAGGGTCGACACTGAAGCTTTCTTT.

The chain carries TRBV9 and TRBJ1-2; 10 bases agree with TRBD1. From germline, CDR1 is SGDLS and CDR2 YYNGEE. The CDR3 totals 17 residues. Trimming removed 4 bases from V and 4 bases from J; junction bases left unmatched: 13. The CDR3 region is CASSPPQDRGSVYGYTF. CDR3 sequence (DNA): TGTGCCAGCAGCCCCCCACAGGACAGGGGGAGCGTCTATGGCTACACCTTC.

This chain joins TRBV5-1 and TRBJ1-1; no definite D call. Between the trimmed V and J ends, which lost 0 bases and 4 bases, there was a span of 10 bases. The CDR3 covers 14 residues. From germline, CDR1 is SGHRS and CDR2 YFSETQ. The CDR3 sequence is CASSLGGGATEAFF. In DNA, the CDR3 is TGCGCCAGCAGCTTGGGCGGAGGCGCCACTGAAGCTTTCTTT.

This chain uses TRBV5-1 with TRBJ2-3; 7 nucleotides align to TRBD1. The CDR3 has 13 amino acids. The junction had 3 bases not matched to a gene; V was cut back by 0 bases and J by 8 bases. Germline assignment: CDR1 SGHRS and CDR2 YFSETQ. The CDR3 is CASSLESGGTQYF. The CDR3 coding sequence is TGCGCCAGCAGCTTGGAGTCAGGGGGTACGCAGTATTTT.

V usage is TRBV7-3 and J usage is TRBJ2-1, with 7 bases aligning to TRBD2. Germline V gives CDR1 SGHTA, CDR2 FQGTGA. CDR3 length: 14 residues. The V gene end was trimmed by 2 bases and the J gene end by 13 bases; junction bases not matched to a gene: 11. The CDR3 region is CASSLSSREDPQFF. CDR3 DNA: TGTGCCAGCAGCTTATCGTCCCGGGAGGATCCACAGTTCTTC.

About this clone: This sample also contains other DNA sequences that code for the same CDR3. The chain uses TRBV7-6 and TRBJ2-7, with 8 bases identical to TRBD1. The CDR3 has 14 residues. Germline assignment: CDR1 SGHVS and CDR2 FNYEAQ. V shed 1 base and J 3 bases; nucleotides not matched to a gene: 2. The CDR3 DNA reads TGTGCCAGCAGCTTAGGGACAGGGAGCTACGAGCAGTACTTC. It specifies CASSLGTGSYEQYF.

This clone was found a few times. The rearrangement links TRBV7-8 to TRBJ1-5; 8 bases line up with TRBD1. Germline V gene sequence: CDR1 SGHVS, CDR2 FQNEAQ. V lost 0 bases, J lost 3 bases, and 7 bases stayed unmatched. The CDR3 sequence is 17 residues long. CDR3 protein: CASSLAWTGSDNQPQHF. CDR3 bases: TGTGCCAGCAGCTTAGCGTGGACAGGGAGCGACAATCAGCCCCAGCATTTT.

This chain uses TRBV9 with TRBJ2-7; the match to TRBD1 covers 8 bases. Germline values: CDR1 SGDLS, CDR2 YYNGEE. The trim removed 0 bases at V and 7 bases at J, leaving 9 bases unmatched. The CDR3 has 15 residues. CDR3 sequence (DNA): TGTGCCAGCAGCGTAGGGCAGGGGGCCTGGGGAGAGCAGTACTTC. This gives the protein CASSVGQGAWGEQYF.

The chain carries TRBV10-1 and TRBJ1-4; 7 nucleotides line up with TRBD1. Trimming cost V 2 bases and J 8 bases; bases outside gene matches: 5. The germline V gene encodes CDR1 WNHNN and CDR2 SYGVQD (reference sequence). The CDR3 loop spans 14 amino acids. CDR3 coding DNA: TGCGCCAGCAGTGAGGAGGGGGCAGGGGAAAAACTGTTTTTT. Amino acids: CASSEEGAGEKLFF.

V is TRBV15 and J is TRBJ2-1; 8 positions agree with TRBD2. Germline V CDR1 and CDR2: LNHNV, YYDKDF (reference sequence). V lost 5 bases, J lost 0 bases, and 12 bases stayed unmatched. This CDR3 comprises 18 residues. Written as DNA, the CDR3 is TGTGCCACCAGCCCCCTCCTCTACAGCGGGGGCTCCTACAATGAGCAGTTCTTC. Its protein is CATSPLLYSGGSYNEQFF.

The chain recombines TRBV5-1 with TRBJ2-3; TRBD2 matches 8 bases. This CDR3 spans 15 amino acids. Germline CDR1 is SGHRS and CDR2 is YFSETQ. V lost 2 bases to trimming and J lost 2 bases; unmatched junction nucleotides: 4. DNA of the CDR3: TGCGCCAGCAGCTTTAGCGGGGCGTACACAGATACGCAGTATTTT. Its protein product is CASSFSGAYTDTQYF.

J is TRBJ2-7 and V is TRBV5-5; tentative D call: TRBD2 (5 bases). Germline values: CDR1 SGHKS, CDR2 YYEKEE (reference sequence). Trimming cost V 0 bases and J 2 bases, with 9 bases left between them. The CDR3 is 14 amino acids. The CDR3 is CASSLAGVTYEQYF. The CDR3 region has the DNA TGTGCCAGCAGCTTGGCCGGGGTAACCTACGAGCAGTACTTC. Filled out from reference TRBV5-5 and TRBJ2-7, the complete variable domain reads DAGVTQSPTHLIKTRGQQVTLRCSPISGHKSVSWYQQVLGQGPQFIFQYYEKEERGRGNFPDRFSARQFPNYSSELNVNALLLGDSALYLCASSLAGVTYEQYFGPGTRLTVT.

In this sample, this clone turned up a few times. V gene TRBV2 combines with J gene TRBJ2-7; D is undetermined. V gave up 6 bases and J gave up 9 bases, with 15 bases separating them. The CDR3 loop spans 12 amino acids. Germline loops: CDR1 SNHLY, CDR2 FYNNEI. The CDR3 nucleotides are TGTGCCAGCAGCGACTTCCCGACGGGGCAGTACTTC. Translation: CASSDFPTGQYF.

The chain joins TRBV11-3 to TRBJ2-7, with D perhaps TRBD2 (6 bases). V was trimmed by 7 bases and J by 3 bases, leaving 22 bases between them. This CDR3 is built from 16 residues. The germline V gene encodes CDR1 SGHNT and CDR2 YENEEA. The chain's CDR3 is CASTSDGGNLLYEQYF. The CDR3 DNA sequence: TGTGCCAGCACCTCCGACGGGGGAAATCTCCTCTACGAGCAGTACTTC.

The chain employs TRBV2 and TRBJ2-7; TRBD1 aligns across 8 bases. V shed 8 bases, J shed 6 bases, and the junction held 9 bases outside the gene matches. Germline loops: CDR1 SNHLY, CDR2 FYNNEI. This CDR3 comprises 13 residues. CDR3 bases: TGTGCCAGCGGCCGAGACAGGGGTGCCGAGCAGTACTTC. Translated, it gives CASGRDRGAEQYF.